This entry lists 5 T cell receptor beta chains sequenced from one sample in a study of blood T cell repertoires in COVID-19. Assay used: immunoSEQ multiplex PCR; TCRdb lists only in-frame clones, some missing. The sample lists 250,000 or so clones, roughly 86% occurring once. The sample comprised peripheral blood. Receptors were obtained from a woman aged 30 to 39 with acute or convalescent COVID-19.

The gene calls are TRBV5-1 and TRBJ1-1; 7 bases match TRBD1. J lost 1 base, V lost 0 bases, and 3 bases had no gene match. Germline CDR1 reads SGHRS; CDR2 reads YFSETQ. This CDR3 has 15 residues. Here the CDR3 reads CASSLGGGPNTEAFF. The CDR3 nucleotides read TGCGCCAGCAGCTTGGGAGGGGGCCCGAACACTGAAGCTTTCTTT. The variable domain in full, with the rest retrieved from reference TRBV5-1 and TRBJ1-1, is KAGVTQTPRYLIKTRGQQVTLSCSPISGHRSVSWYQQTPGQGLQFLFEYFSETQRNKGNFPGRFSGRQFSNSRSEMNVSTLELGDSALYLCASSLGGGPNTEAFFGQGTRLTVV.

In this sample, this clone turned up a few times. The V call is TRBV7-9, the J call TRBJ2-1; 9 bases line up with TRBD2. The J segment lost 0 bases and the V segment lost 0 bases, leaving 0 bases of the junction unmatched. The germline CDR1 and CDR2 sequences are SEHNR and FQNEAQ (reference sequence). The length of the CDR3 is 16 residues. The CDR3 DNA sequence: TGTGCCAGCAGCTTAGCTAGCGGGAGCTCCTACAATGAGCAGTTCTTC. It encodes CASSLASGSSYNEQFF.

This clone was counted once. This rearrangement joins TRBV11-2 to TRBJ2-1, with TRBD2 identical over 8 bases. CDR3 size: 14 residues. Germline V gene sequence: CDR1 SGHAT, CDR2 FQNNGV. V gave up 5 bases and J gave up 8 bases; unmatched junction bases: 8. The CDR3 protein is CASSLGSGRDEQFF. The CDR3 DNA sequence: TGTGCCAGCAGCCTAGGTTCCGGGAGGGATGAGCAGTTCTTC.

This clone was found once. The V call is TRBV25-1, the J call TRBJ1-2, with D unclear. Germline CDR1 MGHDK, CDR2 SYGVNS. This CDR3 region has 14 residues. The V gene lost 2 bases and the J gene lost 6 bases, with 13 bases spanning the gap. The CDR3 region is CASSEVSTENGYTF. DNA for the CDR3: TGTGCCAGCAGTGAAGTTAGTACTGAGAATGGCTACACCTTC.

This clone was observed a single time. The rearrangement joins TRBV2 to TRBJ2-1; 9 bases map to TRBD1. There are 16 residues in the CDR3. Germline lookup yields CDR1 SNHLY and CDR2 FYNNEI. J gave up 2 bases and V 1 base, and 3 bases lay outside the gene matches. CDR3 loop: CASSEGTGVAYNEQFF. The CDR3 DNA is TGTGCCAGCAGTGAAGGGACAGGGGTTGCCTACAATGAGCAGTTCTTC.